What follows are 12 T cell receptor beta chains derived from one specimen sequenced in a study of T-cell reconstitution after alpha-beta-depleted transplantation in children. Unique molecular identifiers were incorporated when the TCRbeta library was constructed. TCRdb re-derived calls from the PCR reads in MiXCR, one entry per CDR3 protein. The sample contains around 440,000 distinct CDR3 sequences, approximately 10% of which appear only once. Sample: PBMCs, taken before TCRalphabeta/CD19-depleted stem cell transplant. The receptors were gathered from a child between 2 and 9 years old with inherited bone marrow failure, due to receive a stem cell transplant.

This clonotype was detected many times. The V call is TRBV12-3 or TRBV12-4, the J call TRBJ2-1, with 7 positions matching TRBD1. The CDR3 is made up of 12 amino acids. V lost 5 bases, J lost 8 bases, and 3 bases stayed unmatched. The CDR3 DNA is TGTGCCAGCAGTGACGGACAGGATGAGCAGTTCTTC. This codes for CASSDGQDEQFF.

This clonotype showed up just a few times. This chain connects TRBV5-1 to TRBJ2-1; 9 positions agree with TRBD2. Germline-derived CDR1 and CDR2 are SGHRS and YFSETQ. V was pared by 0 bases and J by 4 bases, with 11 bases of the junction left unmatched. This CDR3 region has 18 residues. This chain's CDR3 is CASSLAQRAGGPYNEQFF. In DNA, the CDR3 is TGCGCCAGCAGCTTGGCCCAAAGGGCGGGAGGGCCGTACAATGAGCAGTTCTTC.

This chain uses TRBV19 with TRBJ2-5; D might be TRBD1 (5 bases). The ends were cut back, 7 bases at V and 2 bases at J, with 14 bases in the middle. This CDR3 spans 14 amino acids. CDR1 is LNHDA, CDR2 SQIVND, per germline (reference sequence). DNA for the CDR3: TGTGCCAGTAAGTCAGGGTGGAATCAAGAGACCCAGTACTTC. Protein sequence: CASKSGWNQETQYF.

The table lists this clonotype with many counts. J is TRBJ1-5 and V is TRBV12-3 or TRBV12-4, with D uncertain. The CDR3 is 16 residues long. V was pared by 3 bases and J by 3 bases, with 15 bases between. The CDR3 protein is CASSFEPGRDNQPQHF. The CDR3 nucleotides read TGTGCCAGCAGTTTTGAACCAGGACGGGACAATCAGCCCCAGCATTTT.

This clonotype was counted at least ten times. The rearrangement links TRBV7-4 to TRBJ1-5; no clear D. This CDR3 contains 15 residues. V lost 5 bases, J lost 5 bases, and 16 bases lay in between. Germline V gene sequence: CDR1 SGHVT, CDR2 SQSDAQ. Written as DNA, the CDR3 is TGTGCCAGCAGCCAACCCGGGATGGGCTATCAGCCCCAGCATTTT. This gives the protein CASSQPGMGYQPQHF.

There are a few counts of this clonotype. The chain joins TRBV6-2 or TRBV6-3 to TRBJ2-5; TRBD2 might be the D (6 bases). V was shortened by 8 bases and J by 6 bases, with 25 bases between the two germline ends. The V gene's germline CDR1 is MNHEY and CDR2 SVGEGT. CDR3 length: 16 amino acids. This CDR3 is CASAPPMGGLEKTQYF. In DNA, the CDR3 is TGTGCCAGCGCACCTCCGATGGGGGGTCTTGAGAAGACCCAGTACTTC.

This chain links TRBV6-1 with TRBJ2-7, with 8 nucleotides matching TRBD2. This CDR3 contains 15 residues. The germline gives CDR1 MNHNS, CDR2 SASEGT. Trimming removed 7 bases from V and 2 bases from J; junction bases left unmatched: 10. CDR3 sequence: CASIPSGLVPYEQYF. The DNA of the CDR3 is TGTGCCAGCATTCCTTCGGGACTAGTCCCCTACGAGCAGTACTTC.

This clonotype was found many times. This sequence joins TRBV2 and TRBJ2-3; D is possibly TRBD2 (6 bases). Germline V gene lookup returns CDR1 SNHLY and CDR2 FYNNEI. The germline V and J ends were trimmed by 3 bases and 2 bases, with 6 bases remaining between them. This CDR3 is built from 13 residues. CDR3 DNA sequence: TGTGCCAGCAGTGAGGGACTCACAGATACGCAGTATTTT. Its protein product is CASSEGLTDTQYF.

The rearrangement joins TRBV18 to TRBJ2-1, with 8 nucleotides matching TRBD2. The V segment lost 6 bases and the J segment 0 bases; nucleotides outside the gene matches: 13. CDR1 is KGHSH and CDR2 is LQKENI in the germline V gene. The CDR3 has 18 residues. The CDR3 protein is CASSSGTSSDSSYNEQFF. Written as DNA, the CDR3 is TGTGCCAGCTCCTCCGGGACTAGTAGCGACAGCTCCTACAATGAGCAGTTCTTC.

This clonotype was counted ten times or more. This sequence joins TRBV19 and TRBJ2-7, with D maybe TRBD1 (6 bases). Trimming removed 6 bases at V and 6 bases at J, with 12 bases between. The CDR3 is 12 amino acids. Germline-derived CDR1 and CDR2 are LNHDA and SQIVND (reference sequence). The CDR3: CASSQGLGEQYF. In nucleotides, the CDR3 is TGTGCCAGTAGCCAGGGGTTGGGCGAGCAGTACTTC.

This clonotype was recorded many times. This sequence joins TRBV6-1 and TRBJ2-5, with D perhaps TRBD1 or TRBD2 (7 bases each). Germline CDR1 and CDR2: MNHNS and SASEGT. V gave up 5 bases and J gave up 5 bases, with 15 bases separating them. The CDR3 runs 14 residues. CDR3 in DNA: TGTGCCAGCAGTCTGACAGGGCGGGAGGAGACCCAGTACTTC. It is translated as CASSLTGREETQYF.

This clonotype was counted at least ten times. The chain recombines TRBV27 with TRBJ2-1; possible D gene TRBD1, 7 bases. The CDR3 contains 15 residues. Germline V lookup: CDR1 MNHEY, CDR2 SMNVEV (reference sequence). Trimming pared 6 bases from V and 6 bases from J, leaving 18 bases between. Here the CDR3 reads CASSKRQGLSNEQFF. The CDR3 nucleotides are TGTGCCAGCAGCAAGCGACAGGGACTCAGCAATGAGCAGTTCTTC.